This T cell receptor (beta chain) derives from a study of T cells in Graves' hyperthyroidism and ophthalmopathy. At the level of the study: Any treatment followed the collection of peripheral blood at initial diagnosis.

TCR beta CDR3 regions were amplified from RNA. The study used the HTBI primer set for a first-round RT-PCR of the TCR CDR3. TCRdb reprocessed the multiplex PCR reads via MiXCR and lists one record per CDR3 protein. This sample carries approximately 600,000 distinct CDR3 sequences, about 15% of them seen once, and the ten largest clones take almost 6%. Orbital computed tomography, thyroid ultrasound, serum thyroxine and TRAb, and clinical symptoms together informed the diagnoses. This clonotype came up many times. The clonotype originates from a woman under 40 with Graves' hyperthyroidism that later progressed to Graves' ophthalmopathy. The sequenced sample consisted of blood.

The CDR3 DNA follows: TGTGCCACCAGTTCGTTTGGTGAGACCCAGTACTTC. Translated, it gives CATSSFGETQYF. The V call is TRBV24-1, the J call TRBJ2-5; D remains unclear. CDR1 KGHDR and CDR2 SFDVKD come from the germline V gene. This CDR3 region has 12 residues. Trimming stripped 6 bases from V and 5 bases from J, with 9 bases between.